Listed below are T cell receptor beta chains from one sample, sequenced in a study of long-term antiretroviral therapy in people with HIV. The data were produced by immunoSEQ multiplex PCR, yet TCRdb's version contains in-frame clones alone and is incomplete. The data contain around 26,000 clones, less than 80% of them singletons. Sample: unsorted PBMCs, taken 1.1 years before starting antiretroviral therapy. These receptors came from a woman in her thirties or forties with HIV. CDR3s include the opening cysteine and the closing phenylalanine or tryptophan. A D gene is named only where the DNA matches it firmly. Expanded clones are given a class, and other clones once, few, many or no size at all.

d_call clone_size v_call cdr3_aa
TRBD1 few TRBV5-1 CASSNQGADYGYTF
NA NA TRBV7-9 CASSLDYYGYTF
NA NA TRBV29-1 CSVEDRSFGTESSTDTQYF
NA few TRBV7-9 CASSPGIYEQYF
NA few TRBV7-9 CASSLAGSQYNQETQYF
NA NA TRBV5-4 CASSLDGRMLHEQYF
NA NA TRBV2 CASSEGGPEQYF
NA NA TRBV4-2 CASSQESSYEQYF
TRBD2 NA TRBV4-2 CASSQVLGSGGLTGELFF
NA NA TRBV2 CASSVSGGNTIYF
NA NA TRBV11-3 CASSPRQKTSTDTQYF
TRBD2 few TRBV5-4 CASSLSGGSGRETQYF
TRBD1 NA TRBV10-1 CASSATGGGNEKLFF
NA NA TRBV6-1 CASSGRGAWSQGMYSPLHF
NA NA TRBV4-1 CASSQDFPGNTIYF
NA few TRBV5-1 CASSRDGSSGNTIYF
TRBD2 NA TRBV5-4 CASSLRLAGGVDTQYF
TRBD1 NA TRBV27 CASSSRDRGPGANVLTF
NA NA TRBV30 CAWSQGVGQPQHF
NA medium-sized TRBV19 CASSGTHNGPQHF
NA NA TRBV6-1 CASSEAIGGGSYYGYTF
TRBD1 NA TRBV6-6 CASSDRDRGTDGYTF
NA NA TRBV5-1 CASRDAGGSTDTQYF
TRBD1 NA TRBV7-8 CASSGTGSTGEKLFF
TRBD1 NA TRBV14 CASSLTGALYEQYF
NA once TRBV19 CASSGYSGANVLTF
TRBD1 NA TRBV2 CASTGGSGNQPQHF
NA once TRBV5-6 CASSLWRERVGNQPQHF
NA NA TRBV5-1 CASTPFSGPGFNEKLFF
TRBD1 NA TRBV5-6 CASSSGGSDQPQHF
TRBD1 NA TRBV5-4 CASSSGTGSEQYF
NA NA TRBV5-1 CASSLAGAVGEQYF
NA NA TRBV5-4 CASSLGVWTTAIQETQYF
NA few TRBV19 CASSLEGGEAFF
NA NA TRBV2 CASTGSSGYQETQYF
NA NA TRBV6-5 CASSYSGGRQPQHF
NA once TRBV15 CATSRDRRSNQPQHF
NA NA TRBV27 CASSLGALNTEAFF
NA NA TRBV29-1 CSVAVVLFTGGQGNYEQYF
NA few TRBV27 CASSSIDSPAGEKLFF
NA NA TRBV14 CASSPKIGWTPNSRLNYGYTF
TRBD1 NA TRBV5-1 CASSLGQGRWMEGELFF